Each of the 16 T cell receptor beta chains below was sequenced from the same sample in a study of blood T cell repertoires in COVID-19. Method: immunoSEQ multiplex PCR; TCRdb's copy keeps in-frame clones and lacks some. The sample has some 490,000 clones, approximately 85% seen once. Source material: peripheral blood. All receptors derive from a human donor in a cohort sampled during active COVID-19.

The chain combines TRBV6-4 with TRBJ2-1; TRBD2 aligns across 8 bases. Trimming cost V 4 bases and J 6 bases; bases outside gene matches: 8. CDR1 MRHNA and CDR2 SNTAGT come from the germline V gene. This CDR3 region has 15 residues. In DNA form, the CDR3 reads TGTGCCAGCAGTGTACTCGGGACTAGATTCAATGAGCAGTTCTTC. Protein sequence: CASSVLGTRFNEQFF.

V gene TRBV18 combines with J gene TRBJ1-1; D ambiguous. Germline V gene lookup returns CDR1 KGHSH and CDR2 LQKENI. Trimming stripped 2 bases from V and 11 bases from J, with 12 bases between. The CDR3 consists of 12 residues. CDR3 in DNA: TGTGCCAGCTCACCAGATACCCGGAGGGCTTTCTTT. This encodes CASSPDTRRAFF.

As DNA, the CDR3 is TGTGCCAGTAGTTTCAGGGGGGATACGCAGTATTTT. Translating gives CASSFRGDTQYF. The gene calls are TRBV19 and TRBJ2-3; 7 nucleotides align to TRBD1. J lost 6 bases, V lost 5 bases, and 2 bases had no gene match. This CDR3 region has 12 residues. CDR1 LNHDA and CDR2 SQIVND come from the germline V gene (reference sequence).

This sequence joins TRBV7-9 and TRBJ2-5; TRBD1 is a possible D gene (5 bases). The germline V gene encodes CDR1 SEHNR and CDR2 FQNEAQ (reference sequence). The CDR3 is made up of 15 amino acids. Trimming removed 9 bases from V and 5 bases from J, with 22 bases in between. The CDR3 DNA is TGTGCCAGTAGAGCAGGGAAGAACGCCGACGAGACCCAGTACTTC. It codes for CASRAGKNADETQYF.

This clone has a handful of counts. Compared with germline, one end of the junction differs, possibly owing to a read error. The genes are TRBV6-5 and TRBJ2-1, with TRBD2 identical over 11 bases. The CDR3 loop spans 15 amino acids. In germline, CDR1 is MNHEY, CDR2 SVGAGI. CDR3 sequence (DNA): TGTGCCAGCAGGGCTAGGGTAGCGGGAGGGCCGCGGGGGATCTTC. Translating gives CASRARVAGGPRGIF.

There are a few counts of this clone. The V and J genes are TRBV21-1 and TRBJ2-7; TRBD1, the table's D call, was not compared with the DNA. TRBV21-1 is a pseudogene. This CDR3 contains 16 residues. The CDR3 is CASSRRYRDQCYEQYF. The CDR3 nucleotides are TGTGCCAGCAGCAGGCGCTACAGGGACCAATGCTACGAGCAGTACTTC.

The table lists this clone with a few counts. The genes are TRBV18 and TRBJ1-2; D unclear. This CDR3 contains 14 residues. Germline V gene data show CDR1 as KGHSH and CDR2 as LQKENI. Trimming left V 3 bases short and J 4 bases short, with 12 bases between. This CDR3 reads CASSPYTEGYGYTF. DNA of the CDR3: TGTGCCAGCTCACCGTACACGGAGGGCTATGGCTACACCTTC.

The rearrangement joins TRBV30 to TRBJ1-1; possibly TRBD1 for D (5 bases). The CDR3 totals 14 residues. Trimming pared 4 bases from V and 7 bases from J, leaving 19 bases between. Germline V gene sequence: CDR1 GTSNPN, CDR2 SVGIG (reference sequence). This CDR3 reads CAWTPGTRPVEAFF. The CDR3 DNA reads as TGTGCCTGGACCCCGGGGACTCGGCCGGTTGAAGCTTTCTTT.

This CDR3 reads CASSSYGTPGNTIYF. The CDR3 DNA is TGTGCCAGCAGTTCCTACGGGACTCCTGGAAACACCATATATTTT. The chain is built from TRBV27 and TRBJ1-3; D possibly corresponds to TRBD1 (5 bases). The CDR3 loop spans 15 amino acids. Trimming left V 4 bases short and J 2 bases short, with 12 bases between. Looked up from germline, CDR1 is MNHEY and CDR2 is SMNVEV (reference sequence).

V usage is TRBV27 and J usage is TRBJ2-7; 7 positions match TRBD2. CDR3 size: 15 residues. CDR1 is MNHEY and CDR2 is SMNVEV in the germline V gene (reference sequence). J lost 2 bases, V lost 4 bases, and 8 bases had no gene match. In nucleotides, the CDR3 is TGTGCCAGCAGTTCCCGGGGAGCGGGACCCTACGAGCAGTACTTC. This codes for CASSSRGAGPYEQYF.

The CDR3 coding sequence is TGTGCCAGCAGCCCGCGGGACTCCTTCTCCTACGAGCAGTACTTC. Protein: CASSPRDSFSYEQYF. V and J are TRBV7-8 and TRBJ2-7, with D perhaps matching TRBD2 (6 bases). Per germline, CDR1 SGHVS and CDR2 FQNEAQ. This CDR3 region has 15 residues. The germline V and J ends were trimmed by 5 bases and 0 bases, with 14 bases remaining between them.

This chain joins TRBV19 and TRBJ1-1; a possible D gene is TRBD1 (6 bases). This CDR3 region has 13 residues. The ends were cut back, 1 base at V and 6 bases at J, with 9 bases in the middle. Germline-derived CDR1 and CDR2 are LNHDA and SQIVND (reference sequence). CDR3 in DNA: TGTGCCAGTAGTATAGGCAGGGGCGCTGAAGCTTTCTTT. Translated: CASSIGRGAEAFF.

The chain has TRBV2 and TRBJ1-1; 9 nucleotides line up with TRBD1. The CDR3 totals 13 residues. Losses at the gene ends were 4 bases for V and 6 bases for J; bases not matched to a gene: 3. Per the germline V gene, CDR1 is SNHLY and CDR2 is FYNNEI. The CDR3 is CASSGTGVAEAFF. The CDR3 nucleotides read TGTGCCAGCAGTGGGACAGGGGTAGCTGAAGCTTTCTTT.

V and J are TRBV25-1 and TRBJ2-2; D unresolved. V lost 3 bases and J lost 1, with 9 bases in between. CDR3 length: 15 amino acids. The V gene's germline CDR1 is MGHDK and CDR2 SYGVNS. The CDR3 DNA reads TGTGCCAGCAGTGATCCCAGACAGAACACCGGGGAGCTGTTTTTT. It is translated as CASSDPRQNTGELFF. The variable domain in full, completed from reference TRBV25-1 and TRBJ2-2, reads EADIYQTPRYLVIGTGKKITLECSQTMGHDKMYWYQQDPGMELHLIHYSYGVNSTEKGDLSSESTVSRIRTEHFPLTLESARPSHTSQYLCASSDPRQNTGELFFGEGSRLTVL.

V and J are TRBV19 and TRBJ1-1, with a possible D match to TRBD1 (6 bases). This CDR3 is 13 amino acids long. Deletions cut 2 bases from V and 5 bases from J, with 9 bases between. The germline V gene encodes CDR1 LNHDA and CDR2 SQIVND (reference sequence). DNA of the CDR3: TGTGCCAGTAGTATAAACAGGGAAACTGAAGCTTTCTTT. Its translation: CASSINRETEAFF.

The J gene is TRBJ1-6, the V gene TRBV2, with TRBD1 matching over 7 bases. Germline V gene sequence: CDR1 SNHLY, CDR2 FYNNEI. J lost 4 bases, V lost 6 bases, and 9 bases had no gene match. This CDR3 contains 16 residues. In nucleotides, the CDR3 is TGTGCCAGCAGACAGGACAGGTCAAGATATAATTCACCCCTCCACTTT. Residues: CASRQDRSRYNSPLHF.